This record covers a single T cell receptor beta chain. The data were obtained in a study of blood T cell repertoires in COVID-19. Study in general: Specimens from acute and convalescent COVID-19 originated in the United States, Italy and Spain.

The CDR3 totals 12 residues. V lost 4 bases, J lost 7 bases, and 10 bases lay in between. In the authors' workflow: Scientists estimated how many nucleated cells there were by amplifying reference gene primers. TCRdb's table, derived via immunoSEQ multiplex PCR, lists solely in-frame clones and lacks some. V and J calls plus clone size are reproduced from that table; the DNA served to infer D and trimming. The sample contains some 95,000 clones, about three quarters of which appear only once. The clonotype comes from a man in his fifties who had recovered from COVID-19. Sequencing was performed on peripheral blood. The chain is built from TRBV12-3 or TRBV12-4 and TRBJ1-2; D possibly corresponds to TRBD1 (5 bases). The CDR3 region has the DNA TGTGCCAGCAGTTCCCTTCAGGGTGGCTACACCTTC. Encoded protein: CASSSLQGGYTF.